These T cell receptor beta chains were read from a single sample in a study of human T cells and chemical hapten exposure. In TCRdb, the RACE reads were re-called with MiXCR into one record per CDR3 protein. This sample yields 150,000 to 200,000 distinct CDR3 sequences, of which around 30% are seen a single time; 2.9% belongs to the top ten. Sequences were derived from whole blood, sampled in connection with sensitization to the hapten diphenylcyclopropenone (DPC). Receptors were obtained from a woman younger than 45 with alopecia areata. Some clones in this sample may be carry-over from other donors' samples. The CDR3 runs from the conserved cysteine through the conserved F or W. The D gene is left open where the match is weak. The listing skips clone size in some rows; elsewhere it reads once, few, many or a size class.

V	D	J	size	CDR3	DNA
TRBV2	TRBD2	TRBJ2-1	NA	CASRQGLASYNEQFF	TGTGCCAGCAGACAAGGACTAGCGTCCTACAATGAGCAGTTCTTC
TRBV20-1	NA	TRBJ1-2	NA	CSASSGNNYGYTF	TGCAGTGCTAGTTCCGGGAATAACTATGGCTACACCTTC
TRBV29-1	NA	TRBJ2-7	few	CSVEGSGYEQYF	TGCAGCGTTGAGGGGAGCGGCTACGAGCAGTACTTC
TRBV6-5	NA	TRBJ2-2	NA	CASSTQGSTGELFF	TGTGCCAGCAGTACCCAGGGATCCACCGGGGAGCTGTTTTTT
TRBV12-3/TRBV12-4	TRBD2	TRBJ2-1	NA	CASSLGLAGGSLRFF	TGTGCCAGCAGTTTAGGTCTAGCGGGAGGATCGCTTCGGTTCTTC
TRBV20-1	NA	TRBJ2-4	once	CSARRDVRENIQYF	TGCAGTGCTAGAAGAGATGTGCGGGAAAACATTCAGTACTTC
TRBV29-1	NA	TRBJ2-5	NA	CSVSLEQETQYF	TGCAGCGTGTCGTTGGAGCAAGAGACCCAGTACTTC
TRBV11-2	TRBD2	TRBJ2-1	few	CASSLVRTSDEQFF	TGTGCCAGCAGCTTAGTTCGGACTAGCGATGAGCAGTTCTTC
TRBV28	NA	TRBJ1-1	NA	CASSLPGAHVTEAFF	TGTGCCAGCAGTTTACCAGGGGCCCATGTCACTGAAGCTTTCTTT
TRBV6-6	NA	TRBJ1-2	few	CASSAGAPNYGYTF	TGTGCCAGCAGCGCTGGGGCACCTAACTATGGCTACACCTTC
TRBV7-2	TRBD2	TRBJ2-1	few	CASSLSGRARNEQFF	TGTGCCAGCAGCTTAAGCGGGAGGGCCCGGAATGAGCAGTTCTTC
TRBV10-3	TRBD1	TRBJ2-5	NA	CAISAGQGRETQYF	TGTGCCATCAGCGCCGGACAGGGGCGAGAGACCCAGTACTTC
TRBV4-2	NA	TRBJ1-1	many	CASSQDYAFGGTEAFF	TGTGCCAGCAGCCAAGATTATGCGTTCGGGGGCACTGAAGCTTTCTTT
TRBV7-3	NA	TRBJ2-2	few	CASSLSSSWVPGELFF	TGTGCCAGCAGCTTAAGTAGTTCGTGGGTCCCCGGGGAGCTGTTTTTT
TRBV4-2	NA	TRBJ2-7	NA	CASSQVTAGDFSYEQYF	TGTGCCAGCAGCCAAGTTACCGCCGGGGACTTCTCCTACGAGCAGTACTTC
TRBV10-3	TRBD2	TRBJ2-1	NA	CAISGASTSGRGNEQFF	TGTGCCATCAGTGGAGCGAGTACTAGCGGGAGAGGGAATGAGCAGTTCTTC
TRBV21-1	NA	TRBJ1-1	NA	CASSKAPGLRNTEAFF	TGTGCCAGCAGCAAAGCCCCGGGCCTAAGGAACACTGAAGCTTTCTTT
TRBV4-1	NA	TRBJ2-2	few	CASSQEHNTGELFF	TGCGCCAGCAGCCAAGAACATAACACCGGGGAGCTGTTTTTT
TRBV5-1	TRBD2	TRBJ2-1	NA	CASSLAASGRDNEQFF	TGCGCCAGCAGCTTGGCGGCTAGCGGGAGGGACAATGAGCAGTTCTTC
TRBV28	NA	TRBJ2-1	few	CASSPSLGGEQFF	TGTGCCAGCAGTCCCTCGTTGGGGGGTGAGCAGTTCTTC
TRBV11-1	NA	TRBJ2-7	NA	CASSLDRGKRSYEQYF	TGTGCCAGCAGCTTAGACCGAGGAAAGCGAAGCTACGAGCAGTACTTC
TRBV9	NA	TRBJ1-2	NA	CASSPMGGGGGYTF	TGTGCCAGCAGCCCTATGGGAGGGGGGGGTGGCTACACCTTC
TRBV7-2	TRBD2	TRBJ2-1	NA	CASSLGLAGGLQFYNEQFF	TGTGCCAGCAGCTTAGGACTAGCGGGGGGGCTTCAATTCTACAATGAGCAGTTCTTC
TRBV20-1	TRBD2	TRBJ2-5	few	CSVPDLGGRVTQYF	TGCAGTGTCCCCGATTTGGGAGGGCGAGTGACCCAGTACTTC